The clone carrying this TCR beta chain was found a few times. From germline, CDR1 is SQVTM and CDR2 ANQGSEA. V was cut by 3 bases and J by 2 bases, with 9 bases left in between. The length of the CDR3 is 13 residues. This record comes from a study of CD8+ T cells in alopecia areata. Study as a whole: The duration of tofacitinib was 6 to 18 months, with 6 months off drug afterward.

Treatment in this sample: oral pan-JAK inhibitor, 5-10 mg twice daily. After isolation, RNA underwent reverse transcription to generate cDNA as the sequencing template. Produced via immunoSEQ multiplex PCR; TCRdb's table is partial and in-frame only. The sample includes 150,000 or so clones, around 87% of them seen just once. This TCR was recovered from a human donor with alopecia areata. The rearrangement uses TRBV29-1 and TRBJ2-3; tentatively, D is TRBD1 (6 bases). The sequencing used CD8+ T cells sorted from blood, collected at week 4, from a patient treated with tofacitinib. CDR3 sequence (DNA): TGCAGCGTTGACCAGGGGTACACAGATACGCAGTATTTT. Translating it yields CSVDQGYTDTQYF.